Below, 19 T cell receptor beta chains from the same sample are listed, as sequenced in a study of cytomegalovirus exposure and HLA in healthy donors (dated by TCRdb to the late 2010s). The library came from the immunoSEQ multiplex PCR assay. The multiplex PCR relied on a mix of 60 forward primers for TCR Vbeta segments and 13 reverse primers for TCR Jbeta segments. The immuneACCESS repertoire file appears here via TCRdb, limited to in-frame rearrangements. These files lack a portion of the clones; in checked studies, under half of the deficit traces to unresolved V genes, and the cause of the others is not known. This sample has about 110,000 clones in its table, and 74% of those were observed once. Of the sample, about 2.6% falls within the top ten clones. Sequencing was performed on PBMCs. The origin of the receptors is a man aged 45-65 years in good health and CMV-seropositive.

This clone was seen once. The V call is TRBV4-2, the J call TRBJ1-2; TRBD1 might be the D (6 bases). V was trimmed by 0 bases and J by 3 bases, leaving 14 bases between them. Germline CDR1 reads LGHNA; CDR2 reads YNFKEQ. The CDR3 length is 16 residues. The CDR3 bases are TGTGCCAGCAGCCAAGAAAGCAGGGGATTTGACTATGGCTACACCTTC. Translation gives CASSQESRGFDYGYTF.

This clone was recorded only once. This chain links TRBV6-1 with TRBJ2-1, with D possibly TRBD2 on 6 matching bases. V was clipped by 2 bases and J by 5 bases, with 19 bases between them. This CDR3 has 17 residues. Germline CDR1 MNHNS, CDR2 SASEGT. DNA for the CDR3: TGTGCCAGCAGTGAATGGCGGGGTTCGGGGAGTAACAATGAGCAGTTCTTC. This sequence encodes CASSEWRGSGSNNEQFF.

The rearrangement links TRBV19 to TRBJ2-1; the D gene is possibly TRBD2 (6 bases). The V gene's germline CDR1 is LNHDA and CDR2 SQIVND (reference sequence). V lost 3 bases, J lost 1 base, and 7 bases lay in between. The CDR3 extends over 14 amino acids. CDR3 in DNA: TGTGCCAGTAGTATCGGGGGTTCCTACAATGAGCAGTTCTTC. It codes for CASSIGGSYNEQFF.

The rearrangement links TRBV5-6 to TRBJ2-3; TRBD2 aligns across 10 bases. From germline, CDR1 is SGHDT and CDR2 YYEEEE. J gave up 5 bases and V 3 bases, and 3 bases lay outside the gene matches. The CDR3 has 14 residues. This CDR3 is CASSSSGRGDTQYF. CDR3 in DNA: TGTGCCAGCAGCTCCAGCGGGAGGGGAGATACGCAGTATTTT.

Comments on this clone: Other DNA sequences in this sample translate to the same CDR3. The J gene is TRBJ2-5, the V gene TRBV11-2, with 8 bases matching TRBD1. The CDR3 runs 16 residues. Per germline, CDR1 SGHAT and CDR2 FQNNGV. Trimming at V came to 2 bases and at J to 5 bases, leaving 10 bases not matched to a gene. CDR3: CASSLQQGGAGETQYF. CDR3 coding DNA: TGTGCCAGCAGCTTACAACAGGGGGGTGCCGGGGAGACCCAGTACTTC.

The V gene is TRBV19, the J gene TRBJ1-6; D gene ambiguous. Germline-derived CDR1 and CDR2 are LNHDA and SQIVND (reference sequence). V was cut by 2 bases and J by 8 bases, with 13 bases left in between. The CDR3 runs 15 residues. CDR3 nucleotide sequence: TGTGCCAGTAGTATAAGGCGCTCCCGGGATTCACCCCTCCACTTT. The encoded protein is CASSIRRSRDSPLHF.

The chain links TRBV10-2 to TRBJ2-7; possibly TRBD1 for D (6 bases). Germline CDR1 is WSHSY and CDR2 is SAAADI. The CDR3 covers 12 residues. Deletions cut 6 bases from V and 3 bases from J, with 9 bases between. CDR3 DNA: TGCGCCAGCAGCCACAGGGTCTACGAGCAGTACTTC. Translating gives CASSHRVYEQYF.

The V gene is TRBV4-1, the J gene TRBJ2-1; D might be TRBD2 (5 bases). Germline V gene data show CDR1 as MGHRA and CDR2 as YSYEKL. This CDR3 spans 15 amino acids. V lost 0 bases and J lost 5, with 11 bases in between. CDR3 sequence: CASSQELRGNNEQFF. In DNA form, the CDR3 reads TGCGCCAGCAGCCAAGAATTACGGGGTAACAATGAGCAGTTCTTC.

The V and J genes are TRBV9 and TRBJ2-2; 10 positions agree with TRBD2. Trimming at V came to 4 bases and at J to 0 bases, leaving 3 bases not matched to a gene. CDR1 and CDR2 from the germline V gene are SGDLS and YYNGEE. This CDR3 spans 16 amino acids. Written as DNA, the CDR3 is TGTGCCAGCAGCCACAGCGGGGGGGCGAACACCGGGGAGCTGTTTTTT. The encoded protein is CASSHSGGANTGELFF.

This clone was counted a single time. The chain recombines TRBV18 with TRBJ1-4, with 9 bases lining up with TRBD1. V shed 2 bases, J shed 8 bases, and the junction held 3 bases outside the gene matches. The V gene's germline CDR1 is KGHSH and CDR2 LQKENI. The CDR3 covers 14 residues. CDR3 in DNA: TGTGCCAGCTCACCATCGGACAGGGGAGAAAAACTGTTTTTT. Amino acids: CASSPSDRGEKLFF.

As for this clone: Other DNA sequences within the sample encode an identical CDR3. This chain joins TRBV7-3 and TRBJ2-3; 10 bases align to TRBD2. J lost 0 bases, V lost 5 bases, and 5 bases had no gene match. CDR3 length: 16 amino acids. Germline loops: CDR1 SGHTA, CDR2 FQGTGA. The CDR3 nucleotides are TGTGCCAGCAGCCTAAGCGGGGGGGCTAGCACAGATACGCAGTATTTT. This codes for CASSLSGGASTDTQYF.

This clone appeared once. The CDR3 sequence: CASSLQGGTEAFF. As DNA, the CDR3 is TGTGCCAGCAGCCTACAGGGAGGGACTGAAGCTTTCTTT. This sequence joins TRBV7-2 and TRBJ1-1, with TRBD1 as a possible D gene (6 bases). The CDR3 extends over 13 amino acids. Trimming took off 5 bases at V and 5 bases at J, with 12 bases between the two ends. Germline V gene sequence: CDR1 SGHTA, CDR2 FQGNSA.

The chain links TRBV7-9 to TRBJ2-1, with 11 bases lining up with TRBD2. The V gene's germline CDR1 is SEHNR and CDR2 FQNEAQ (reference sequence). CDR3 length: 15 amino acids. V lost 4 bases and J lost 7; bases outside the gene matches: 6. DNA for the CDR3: TGTGCCAGCAGCTCCGAACTAGCGGGAGTAAATGAGCAGTTCTTC. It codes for CASSSELAGVNEQFF.

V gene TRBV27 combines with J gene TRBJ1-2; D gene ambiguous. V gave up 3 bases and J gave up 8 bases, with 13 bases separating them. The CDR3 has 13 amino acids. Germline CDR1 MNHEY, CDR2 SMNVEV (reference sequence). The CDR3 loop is CASSFQPTGGYTF. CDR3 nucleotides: TGTGCCAGCAGTTTTCAACCTACGGGGGGCTACACCTTC.

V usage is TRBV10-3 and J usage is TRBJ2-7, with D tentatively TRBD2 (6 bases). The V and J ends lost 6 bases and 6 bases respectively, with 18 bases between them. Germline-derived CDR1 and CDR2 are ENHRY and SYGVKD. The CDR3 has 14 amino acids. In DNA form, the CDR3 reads TGTGCCATCAGGCGGGACTCAGGGCCCCCCGAGCAGTACTTC. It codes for CAIRRDSGPPEQYF.

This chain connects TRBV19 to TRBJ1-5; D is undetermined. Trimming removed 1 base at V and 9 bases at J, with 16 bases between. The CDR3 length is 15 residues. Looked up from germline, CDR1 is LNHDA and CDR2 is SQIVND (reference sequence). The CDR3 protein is CASSIGSGYGRPQHF. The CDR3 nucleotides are TGTGCCAGTAGTATAGGGTCGGGTTACGGAAGGCCCCAGCATTTT.

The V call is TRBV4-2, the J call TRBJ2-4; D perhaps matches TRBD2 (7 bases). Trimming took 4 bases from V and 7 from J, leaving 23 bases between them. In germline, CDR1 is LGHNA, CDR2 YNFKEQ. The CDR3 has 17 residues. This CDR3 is CASSPLAPAGQGNIQYF. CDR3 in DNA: TGTGCCAGCAGCCCTCTCGCGCCAGCGGGACAAGGGAACATTCAGTACTTC.

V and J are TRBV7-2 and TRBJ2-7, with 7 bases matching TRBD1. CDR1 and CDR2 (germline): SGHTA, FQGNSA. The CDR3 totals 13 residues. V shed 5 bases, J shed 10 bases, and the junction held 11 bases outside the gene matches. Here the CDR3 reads CASSARWQGVQYF. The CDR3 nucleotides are TGTGCCAGCAGCGCCCGGTGGCAGGGGGTTCAGTACTTC. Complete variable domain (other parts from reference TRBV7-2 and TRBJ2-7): GAGVSQSPSNKVTEKGKDVELRCDPISGHTALYWYRQSLGQGLEFLIYFQGNSAPDKSGLPSDRFSAERTGGSVSTLTIQRTQQEDSAVYLCASSARWQGVQYFGPGTRLTVT.

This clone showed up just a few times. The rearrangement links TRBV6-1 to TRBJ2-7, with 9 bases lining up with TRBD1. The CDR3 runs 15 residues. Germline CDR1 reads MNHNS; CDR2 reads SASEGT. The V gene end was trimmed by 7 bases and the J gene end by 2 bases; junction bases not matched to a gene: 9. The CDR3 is CASTPVTGGTYEQYF. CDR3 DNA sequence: TGTGCCAGCACCCCCGTGACAGGGGGAACCTACGAGCAGTACTTC.